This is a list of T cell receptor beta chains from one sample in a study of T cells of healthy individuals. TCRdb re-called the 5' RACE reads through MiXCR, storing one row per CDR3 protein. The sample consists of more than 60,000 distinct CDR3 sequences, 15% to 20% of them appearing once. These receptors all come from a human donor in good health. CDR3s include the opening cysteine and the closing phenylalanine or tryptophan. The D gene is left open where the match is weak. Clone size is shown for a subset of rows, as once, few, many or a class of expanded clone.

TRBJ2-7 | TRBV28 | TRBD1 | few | TGTGCCAGCAGCCGGACAGGGTTCAACAACGAGCAGTACTTC | CASSRTGFNNEQYF
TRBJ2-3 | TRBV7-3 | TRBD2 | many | TGTGCCAGCAGCTTTAGCGGGGGGGCGAGCACAGATACGCAGTATTTT | CASSFSGGASTDTQYF
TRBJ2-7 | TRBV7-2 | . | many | TGTGCCAGCAGCTTAGCCACTAGTTACGAGCAGTACTTC | CASSLATSYEQYF
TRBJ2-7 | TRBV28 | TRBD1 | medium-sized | TGTGCCACCAAGCTTCCGGGACAGGGGGCAAGGAACGACGAGCAGTACTTC | CATKLPGQGARNDEQYF
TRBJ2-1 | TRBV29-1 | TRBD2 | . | TGCAGCGTTGAAGGAGCTCGGGGCGGGAGAACTGATGAGCAGTTCTTC | CSVEGARGGRTDEQFF
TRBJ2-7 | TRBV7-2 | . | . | TGTGCCAGCAGCTCGCACGTATACGAGCAGTACTTC | CASSSHVYEQYF
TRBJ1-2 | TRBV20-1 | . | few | TGCAGTGCTAAGACCGGGACTGCCTATGGCTACACCTTC | CSAKTGTAYGYTF
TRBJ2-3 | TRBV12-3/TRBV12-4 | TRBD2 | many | TGTGCCAGCGACTCAGGGACTAGAGGGACAGATACGCAGTATTTT | CASDSGTRGTDTQYF
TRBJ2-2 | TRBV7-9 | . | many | TGTGCCAGCAGCTCCAGGGTTACCGGGGAGCTGTTTTTT | CASSSRVTGELFF
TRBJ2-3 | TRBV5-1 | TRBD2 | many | TGCGCCAGCAGAGGACTAGCAACAGATACGCAGTATTTT | CASRGLATDTQYF
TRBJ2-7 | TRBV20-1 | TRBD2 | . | TGCAGTGCTACAGGCGGACTAGCTTCATCGTACGAGCAGTACTTC | CSATGGLASSYEQYF
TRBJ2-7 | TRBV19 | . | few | TGTGCCAGTAGTATAGGACATCCCTACGAGCAGTACTTC | CASSIGHPYEQYF
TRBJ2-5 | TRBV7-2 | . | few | TGTGCCAGCAGCTTAGAAAGACAAGAGACCCAGTACTTC | CASSLERQETQYF
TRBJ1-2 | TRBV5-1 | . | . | TGCGCCAGCAGCTTGGAAAGGGTCTATGGCTACACCTTC | CASSLERVYGYTF
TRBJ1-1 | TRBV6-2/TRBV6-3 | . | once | TGTGCCAGCAGCCGTGGTCGAGGTCTGCGGGCTTTCTTT | CASSRGRGLRAFF
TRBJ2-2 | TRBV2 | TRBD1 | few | TGTGCCAGCAGACCACAGGGGGCCGGGGAGCTGTTTTTT | CASRPQGAGELFF
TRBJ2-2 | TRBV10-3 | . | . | TGTGCCATCAGTGCAAATTCGGGGGGCGTTTACACCGGGGAGCTGTTTTTT | CAISANSGGVYTGELFF
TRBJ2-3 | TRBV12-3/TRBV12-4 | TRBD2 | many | TGTGCCAGCAGTCTCCGCGGGACTAGTCCAGATACGCAGTATTTT | CASSLRGTSPDTQYF
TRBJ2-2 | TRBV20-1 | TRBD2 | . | TGCAGTGCTAGAGGACCGGTGGGGCTAGCGGTTCCCGGGGAGCTGTTTTTT | CSARGPVGLAVPGELFF
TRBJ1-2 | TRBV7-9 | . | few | TGTGCCAGCAGCTTATCGGGGCCATATGGCTACACCTTC | CASSLSGPYGYTF
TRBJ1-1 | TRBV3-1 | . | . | TGTGCCAGCAGCCAAGGTGTTGAAGCTTTCTTT | CASSQGVEAFF
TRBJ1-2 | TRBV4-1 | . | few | TGCGCCAGCAGCCAAGACCCATCCGGGGGGGGGGAAGACTATGGCTACACCTTC | CASSQDPSGGGEDYGYTF
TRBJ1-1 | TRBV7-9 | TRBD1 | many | TGTGCCAGCAGCTCAGGGGGCGCGGGCACTGAAGCTTTCTTT | CASSSGGAGTEAFF
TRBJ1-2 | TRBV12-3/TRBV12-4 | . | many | TGTGCCAGCAGTTTCCCCCCGGGGGACTATGGCTACACCTTC | CASSFPPGDYGYTF
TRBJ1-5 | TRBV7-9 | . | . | TGTGCCAGCAGCGAGGACCTTCTCGGGCAGCCCCAGCATTTT | CASSEDLLGQPQHF
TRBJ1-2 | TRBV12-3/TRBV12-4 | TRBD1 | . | TGTGCCAGCAGTTTAGGGGTGGTAGGGGGCTACAACTTC | CASSLGVVGGYNF
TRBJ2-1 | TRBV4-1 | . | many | TGCGCCAGCAGCCAAGACGATCTGAGCTCCTACAATGAGCAGTTCTTC | CASSQDDLSSYNEQFF
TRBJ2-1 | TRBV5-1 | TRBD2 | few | TGCGCCAGCAGCTTGGCTGGACTAGCGGGTTACAATGAGCAGTTCTTC | CASSLAGLAGYNEQFF
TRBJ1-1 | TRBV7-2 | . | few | TGTGCCAGCAGCTTATCGACTATAGCTTTCTTT | CASSLSTIAFF
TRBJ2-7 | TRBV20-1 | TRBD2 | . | TGCAGTGTTCCGTGGTCTAGCGGGTCTTGGGAGCAGTACTTC | CSVPWSSGSWEQYF
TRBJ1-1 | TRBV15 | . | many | TGTGCCACCAGCCTCGCGAACACTGAAGCTTTCTTT | CATSLANTEAFF
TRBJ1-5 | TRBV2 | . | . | TGTGCCAGCAGTGAACACGAGGGGCCCCAGCATTTT | CASSEHEGPQHF
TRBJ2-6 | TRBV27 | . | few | TGTGCCAGCAGAAAACAAGTCTCTGGGGCCAACGTCCTGACTTTC | CASRKQVSGANVLTF
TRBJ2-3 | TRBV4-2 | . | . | TGTGCCAGCAGCCTCCTGACTAGCACAGATACGCAGTATTTT | CASSLLTSTDTQYF
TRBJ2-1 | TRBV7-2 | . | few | TGTGCCAGCAGCGATAGGGGGACACTACGCTACAATGAGCAGTTCTTC | CASSDRGTLRYNEQFF
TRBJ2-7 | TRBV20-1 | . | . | TGCAGTGCCGCCGGGGGCTCCCCCTACGAGCAGTACTTC | CSAAGGSPYEQYF
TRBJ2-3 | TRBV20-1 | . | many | TGCAGTGCTCCTACAGGGATCAACGGGTATACGCAGTATTTT | CSAPTGINGYTQYF
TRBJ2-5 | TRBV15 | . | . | TGTGCCACCAGTGGACAGTCCCAAGAGACCCAGTACTTC | CATSGQSQETQYF
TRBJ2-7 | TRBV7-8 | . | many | TGTGCCAGCAGCCCGCCCAACAGGGTTTATGAGCAGTACTTC | CASSPPNRVYEQYF
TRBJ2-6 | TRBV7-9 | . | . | TGTGCCAGCAGCGTCGTTGAGGCTGGGGCCAACGTCCTGACTTTC | CASSVVEAGANVLTF
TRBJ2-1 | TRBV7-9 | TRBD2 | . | TGTGCCAGCAGACCAGGACTAGTCGACAATGAGCAGTTCTTC | CASRPGLVDNEQFF
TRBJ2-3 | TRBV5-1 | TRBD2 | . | TGCGCCAGCAGCTTGAGTCGGCTAGCGGGAACAGATACGCAGTATTTT | CASSLSRLAGTDTQYF
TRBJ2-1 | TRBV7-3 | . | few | TGTGCCAGCAACCAACCCAAGCCTCGGCGCTACAATGAGCAGTTCTTC | CASNQPKPRRYNEQFF
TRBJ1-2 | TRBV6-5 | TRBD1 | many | TGTGCCAGCAGCCGACAGGGGACTATGGAGTACACCTTC | CASSRQGTMEYTF
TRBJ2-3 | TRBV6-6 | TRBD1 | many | TGTGCCAGCAGCCTCCCAGACAGGGGACCGGCGATTGATACGCAGTATTTT | CASSLPDRGPAIDTQYF
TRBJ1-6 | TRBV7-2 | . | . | TGTGCCAGCAGCTTAATTAGCGGGGAACCCTATAATTCACCCCTCCACTTT | CASSLISGEPYNSPLHF
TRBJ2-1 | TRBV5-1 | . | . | TGCGCCAGCAGCTTGCCGGGGAGCTCCTACAATGAGCAGTTCTTC | CASSLPGSSYNEQFF
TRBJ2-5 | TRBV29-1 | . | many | TGCAGCCGGGGATGGCAAGAGACCCAGTACTTC | CSRGWQETQYF
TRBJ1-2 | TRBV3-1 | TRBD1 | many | TGTGCCAGCAGCCAAGAGTCAGGGGGGAAAGGCTACACCTTC | CASSQESGGKGYTF
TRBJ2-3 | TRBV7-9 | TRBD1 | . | TGTGCCAGCAGCTACATGACAGGGGGCGTAACAGATACGCAGTATTTT | CASSYMTGGVTDTQYF